The 28 T cell receptor beta chains below come from one sample, sequenced in a study of shared T cell receptors in the human thymus. The table came from immunoSEQ multiplex PCR; TCRdb's copy has only in-frame clones and leaves some out. The sample carries over 450,000 clones, approximately 78% recorded once. These data were likewise used in another study, on human thymus T cells.

The sequencing sample was made of thymocytes. All receptors derive from a boy in the first two years of life with a congenital heart defect.

V and J are TRBV28 and TRBJ1-2; D possibly corresponds to TRBD1 (5 bases). The CDR3 covers 16 residues. Between the trimmed V and J ends, which lost 0 bases and 5 bases, there was a span of 16 bases. CDR1 is MDHEN, CDR2 SYDVKM, per germline. Written as DNA, the CDR3 is TGTGCCAGCAGTTTATGTACCCCGAGACAGAGTTATGGCTACACCTTC. Amino acid sequence: CASSLCTPRQSYGYTF.

V usage is TRBV14 and J usage is TRBJ2-1, with 7 bases matching TRBD2. J gave up 8 bases and V 4 bases, and 11 bases lay outside the gene matches. Germline V CDR1 and CDR2: SGHDN, FVKESK. The CDR3 length is 15 residues. This CDR3 is CASSLPGGSYYEQFF. The DNA of the CDR3 is TGTGCCAGCAGCCTTCCCGGCGGGAGTTACTATGAGCAGTTCTTC.

The J gene is TRBJ2-6, the V gene TRBV15; TRBD2 might be the D (5 bases). Trimming stripped 7 bases from V and 2 bases from J, with 6 bases between. CDR3 length: 13 residues. CDR1 is LNHNV, CDR2 YYDKDF, per germline (reference sequence). The CDR3 sequence is CATNGTGANVLTF. Written as DNA, the CDR3 is TGTGCCACCAACGGGACTGGGGCCAACGTCCTGACTTTC.

This clone has more than one count but fewer than ten. The V call is TRBV5-1, the J call TRBJ2-1; D gene uncertain. The germline V gene has CDR1 SGHRS and CDR2 YFSETQ. CDR3 size: 14 residues. Trimming took off 0 bases at V and 8 bases at J, with 12 bases between the two ends. The CDR3 DNA follows: TGCGCCAGCAGCTTGGGAGGCCATCCAGATGAGCAGTTCTTC. Translating it yields CASSLGGHPDEQFF.

J is TRBJ2-1 and V is TRBV7-9, with D possibly TRBD2 on 6 matching bases. Germline V gives CDR1 SEHNR, CDR2 FQNEAQ (reference sequence). The V end lost 1 base, the J end lost 0 bases, and 10 bases lay between the germline ends. The CDR3 length is 16 residues. CDR3 protein: CASSLGGLRSYNEQFF. The CDR3 DNA is TGTGCCAGCAGCTTAGGGGGACTGCGCTCCTACAATGAGCAGTTCTTC.

V is TRBV7-8 and J is TRBJ2-1; TRBD2 aligns across 14 bases. Germline CDR1 is SGHVS and CDR2 is FQNEAQ. CDR3 length equals 22 residues. V was clipped by 5 bases and J by 6 bases; unmatched bases: 24. DNA of the CDR3: TGTGCCAGCAGCAAGAACCCCCCACCGGGACTAGCGGGAGAGGTGGTCCTCAATGAGCAGTTCTTC. This encodes CASSKNPPPGLAGEVVLNEQFF.

V usage is TRBV25-1 and J usage is TRBJ2-7; tentatively, D is TRBD1 (6 bases). Germline CDR1 reads MGHDK; CDR2 reads SYGVNS. Trimming shortened V by 9 bases and J by 2 bases, and 23 bases separated the two germline ends. The CDR3 consists of 16 residues. Here the CDR3 reads CARRTPLRGFTYEQYF. CDR3 in DNA: TGTGCCAGAAGAACCCCACTCAGGGGATTCACCTACGAGCAGTACTTC.

V and J are TRBV29-1 and TRBJ2-7; D might be TRBD2 (5 bases). Germline-derived CDR1 and CDR2 are SQVTM and ANQGSEA. The length of the CDR3 is 13 residues. Trimming took off 3 bases at V and 7 bases at J, with 16 bases between the two ends. CDR3 sequence reads: CSVEVVATREQYF. CDR3 nucleotide sequence: TGCAGCGTTGAGGTAGTTGCAACTAGGGAGCAGTACTTC.

The J gene is TRBJ2-7, the V gene TRBV7-9; TRBD2 agrees at 8 bases. The trim removed 5 bases at V and 3 bases at J, leaving 15 bases unmatched. The CDR3 is made up of 17 amino acids. CDR1 and CDR2 from the germline V gene are SEHNR and FQNEAQ (reference sequence). In nucleotides, the CDR3 is TGTGCCAGCAGCCCTAGCGGGTCGGACGGGGGGGACTACGAGCAGTACTTC. Its protein is CASSPSGSDGGDYEQYF.

This clone was detected once. This sequence joins TRBV29-1 and TRBJ2-5; maybe TRBD1 (6 bases). Germline CDR1 and CDR2: SQVTM and ANQGSEA. This CDR3 has 15 residues. The V gene lost 0 bases and the J gene lost 5 bases, with 16 bases spanning the gap. CDR3: CSVEDGHRVIETQYF. The CDR3 nucleotides are TGCAGCGTTGAAGACGGCCACAGGGTTATTGAGACCCAGTACTTC. Full variable domain (rest looked up from reference TRBV29-1 and TRBJ2-5): SAVISQKPSRDICQRGTSLTIQCQVDSQVTMMFWYRQQPGQSLTLIATANQGSEATYESGFVIDKFPISRPNLTFSTLTVSNMSPEDSSIYLCSVEDGHRVIETQYFGPGTRLLVL.

The rearrangement joins TRBV7-9 to TRBJ2-7; 7 positions match TRBD1. There are 16 residues in the CDR3. From germline, CDR1 is SEHNR and CDR2 FQNEAQ (reference sequence). V lost 5 bases and J lost 0; bases outside the gene matches: 10. The CDR3 spells CASSPRQGEFSYEQYF. The CDR3 nucleotides are TGTGCCAGCAGCCCTCGACAGGGAGAATTCTCCTACGAGCAGTACTTC.

The rearrangement uses TRBV15 and TRBJ2-7; TRBD2 aligns across 9 bases. This CDR3 is built from 16 residues. Germline assignment: CDR1 LNHNV and CDR2 YYDKDF (reference sequence). The V segment lost 0 bases and the J segment 4 bases; nucleotides outside the gene matches: 7. This chain's CDR3 is CATSREQGTSLYEQYF. Written as DNA, the CDR3 is TGTGCCACCAGCAGAGAACAGGGGACTAGCCTTTACGAGCAGTACTTC.

This clone was found a few times. The rearrangement links TRBV30 to TRBJ1-1; D may be TRBD1 (5 bases). The CDR3 has 13 residues. The V gene's germline CDR1 is GTSNPN and CDR2 SVGIG (reference sequence). V lost 5 bases and J lost 0, with 10 bases in between. The CDR3 nucleotides read TGTGCCTGGGGCCCACAGGTGAACACTGAAGCTTTCTTT. Translation gives CAWGPQVNTEAFF.

The chain recombines TRBV19 with TRBJ1-1; D gene uncertain. Germline CDR1 and CDR2: LNHDA and SQIVND (reference sequence). The CDR3 extends over 12 amino acids. Between the trimmed V and J ends, which lost 5 bases and 4 bases, there was a span of 8 bases. The CDR3 region is CASSSRGTEAFF. The CDR3 DNA reads as TGTGCCAGTAGTTCACGGGGCACTGAAGCTTTCTTT.

The DNA of the CDR3 is TGTGCCAGCAGCTACGAAAGCGGGGGCCTGGGGATTGGCTACACCTTC. It encodes CASSYESGGLGIGYTF. J is TRBJ1-2 and V is TRBV5-6; TRBD1 is a possible D gene (6 bases). The germline V gene encodes CDR1 SGHDT and CDR2 YYEEEE. Trimming took 3 bases from V and 7 from J, leaving 22 bases between them. This CDR3 is 16 amino acids long. The full variable domain, completed using reference TRBV5-6 and TRBJ1-2, is DAGVTQSPTHLIKTRGQQVTLRCSPKSGHDTVSWYQQALGQGPQFIFQYYEEEERQRGNFPDRFSGHQFPNYSSELNVNALLLGDSALYLCASSYESGGLGIGYTFGSGTRLTVV.

Remarks on this clone: The DNA is omitted, as the CDR3 cannot be located on it reliably, and the CDR3 follows TCRdb's listing. The chain is built from TRBV10-3 and TRBJ2-5; TRBD2, the D gene given by the table, was not confirmed from the DNA. CDR1 is ENHRY, CDR2 SYGVKD, per germline. The CDR3 length is 14 residues, termini included. The CDR3 here is CAISSSGIQETQYF.

V gene TRBV11-2 combines with J gene TRBJ1-2; possibly TRBD1 for D (6 bases). The CDR3 runs 15 residues. V lost 5 bases and J lost 0, with 13 bases in between. In germline, CDR1 is SGHAT, CDR2 FQNNGV. The CDR3 DNA reads TGTGCCAGCAGCCTTCAGGGGCAGACTAACTATGGCTACACCTTC. Encoded protein: CASSLQGQTNYGYTF. Full variable domain (missing parts from reference TRBV11-2 and TRBJ1-2): EAGVAQSPRYKIIEKRQSVAFWCNPISGHATLYWYQQILGQGPKLLIQFQNNGVVDDSQLPKDRFSAERLKGVDSTLKIQPAKLEDSAVYLCASSLQGQTNYGYTFGSGTRLTVV.

This chain uses TRBV6-6 with TRBJ2-1; D is perhaps TRBD2 (6 bases). There are 14 residues in the CDR3. CDR1 MNHNY and CDR2 SVGAGI come from the germline V gene (reference sequence). V gave up 6 bases and J gave up 6 bases, with 15 bases separating them. The CDR3, as DNA: TGTGCCAGCAGCCCCGGGCTAGCGACCAATGAGCAGTTCTTC. It encodes CASSPGLATNEQFF.

The V call is TRBV7-3, the J call TRBJ2-1, with 7 positions matching TRBD1. Germline CDR1 reads SGHTA; CDR2 reads FQGTGA. The CDR3 contains 15 residues. J lost 5 bases, V lost 4 bases, and 8 bases had no gene match. The CDR3, as DNA: TGTGCCAGCAGCTATCCGGACAGGCCGCACAATGAGCAGTTCTTC. This encodes CASSYPDRPHNEQFF.

This clone was observed once. The chain uses TRBV6-6 and TRBJ1-1; D gene uncertain. The V gene's germline CDR1 is MNHNY and CDR2 SVGAGI (reference sequence). Trimming removed 2 bases at V and 3 bases at J, with 13 bases between. This CDR3 comprises 15 residues. The CDR3: CASSYEMGRDTEAFF. CDR3 nucleotide sequence: TGTGCCAGCAGTTACGAAATGGGTCGGGACACTGAAGCTTTCTTT.

The V and J genes are TRBV6-5 and TRBJ1-1; 8 positions agree with TRBD1. Germline V gives CDR1 MNHEY, CDR2 SVGAGI. The trim removed 2 bases at V and 10 bases at J, leaving 6 bases unmatched. The CDR3 has 13 amino acids. For the CDR3, the DNA is TGTGCCAGCAGTTACGGCAGGGGGCTCAGAGCTTTCTTT. Encoded protein: CASSYGRGLRAFF.

V and J are TRBV9 and TRBJ1-2; D is perhaps TRBD1 (6 bases). The CDR3 is made up of 14 amino acids. Trimming shortened V by 3 bases and J by 0 bases, and 9 bases separated the two germline ends. CDR1 is SGDLS and CDR2 is YYNGEE in the germline V gene. The CDR3 coding sequence is TGTGCCAGCAGCGCCGGACAGACTAACTATGGCTACACCTTC. This encodes CASSAGQTNYGYTF.

For this clone: Other nucleotide sequences from this sample produce the same CDR3. The gene calls are TRBV6-6 and TRBJ2-1, with a possible D match to TRBD1 (5 bases). This CDR3 contains 15 residues. Germline CDR1 and CDR2: MNHNY and SVGAGI (reference sequence). With 6 bases removed from V and 0 bases from J, the gap between germline ends came to 12 bases. Here the CDR3 DNA reads TGTGCCAGCAGGCGAGGACAAAGCTCCTACAATGAGCAGTTCTTC. Its translation: CASRRGQSSYNEQFF.

Here the CDR3 DNA reads TGTGCCAGCAGCCGGGGAGGGGGATCCTACAATGAGCAGTTCTTC. The encoded protein is CASSRGGGSYNEQFF. This chain links TRBV6-5 with TRBJ2-1; weak D call: TRBD2 (7 bases). V was clipped by 6 bases and J by 1 base, with 13 bases between them. The CDR3 has 15 amino acids. Germline V gene data show CDR1 as MNHEY and CDR2 as SVGAGI.

The chain is built from TRBV14 and TRBJ1-5; weak D call: TRBD1 (5 bases). V dropped 4 bases and J dropped 0 bases, with 13 bases sitting between them. Germline CDR1 SGHDN, CDR2 FVKESK. This CDR3 spans 16 amino acids. The CDR3 spells CASSRDSLNSNQPQHF. As DNA, the CDR3 is TGTGCCAGCAGCCGAGACAGTTTGAATAGCAATCAGCCCCAGCATTTT.

This chain joins TRBV19 and TRBJ2-7; 7 positions agree with TRBD2. Germline loops: CDR1 LNHDA, CDR2 SQIVND (reference sequence). The CDR3 is made up of 17 amino acids. The V segment lost 1 base and the J segment 1 base; nucleotides outside the gene matches: 10. The CDR3 is CASSIVERGRDSYEQYF. Written as DNA, the CDR3 is TGTGCCAGTAGTATAGTGGAGCGGGGTCGAGATTCCTACGAGCAGTACTTC.

A single count supports this clone. V gene TRBV7-9 combines with J gene TRBJ2-7; the D is unclear. The length of the CDR3 is 13 residues. The germline V gene encodes CDR1 SEHNR and CDR2 FQNEAQ (reference sequence). The germline V and J ends were trimmed by 10 bases and 6 bases, with 19 bases remaining between them. The CDR3 nucleotides are TGTGCCAAGCTTCCGTATCCTCTTGGCGAGCAGTACTTC. Its protein product is CAKLPYPLGEQYF.

In this sample, this clone turned up once. The rearrangement links TRBV27 to TRBJ1-2, with TRBD1 as a possible D gene (6 bases). Per the germline V gene, CDR1 is MNHEY and CDR2 is SMNVEV (reference sequence). V dropped 7 bases and J dropped 1 base, with 16 bases sitting between them. The CDR3 runs 15 residues. As DNA, the CDR3 is TGTGCCAGCACCCTGGGGGCAGACAGTAACTATGGCTACACCTTC. Its translation is CASTLGADSNYGYTF.